This record covers a single T cell receptor (beta chain). Sequencing used immunoSEQ multiplex PCR; TCRdb keeps in-frame clones, though not all of them. The data show about 97,000 clones, with about 95% seen just once and 0.3% to 0.35% held by the top ten. These data come from a study of technical replicates of blood from a few donors. V was pared by 5 bases and J by 4 bases, with 8 bases of the junction left unmatched. This CDR3 has 15 amino acids. The germline gives CDR1 SNHLY, CDR2 FYNNEI. Sequencing input: T cells isolated from PBMCs. The TCR comes from a human donor in good health. The chain links TRBV2 to TRBJ2-5; 9 bases match TRBD2. This CDR3 is CASSYSSGEVETQYF. CDR3 nucleotides: TGTGCCAGCAGTTATTCTAGCGGGGAGGTAGAGACCCAGTACTTC.